Listed here are 25 T cell receptor beta chains from one sample, sequenced in a study of blood T cell repertoires in COVID-19. Clones were read by immunoSEQ multiplex PCR, and TCRdb kept only the in-frame ones, dropping some. Of 60,000 or so clones detected, about 88% appear once; the ten largest clones hold over 11%. The source material was peripheral blood. The receptors derive from a woman in her fifties or sixties with active COVID-19.

The V call is TRBV5-1, the J call TRBJ2-3; possible D gene TRBD2, 5 bases. The CDR3 spans 16 residues. Germline V gene lookup returns CDR1 SGHRS and CDR2 YFSETQ. V dropped 0 bases and J dropped 2 bases, with 13 bases sitting between them. CDR3 DNA: TGCGCCAGCAGCTTGGGGACGGTGGGAGTCACAGATACGCAGTATTTT. Protein sequence: CASSLGTVGVTDTQYF.

V gene TRBV12-3 or TRBV12-4 combines with J gene TRBJ1-2; D gene uncertain. V was cut by 2 bases and J by 7 bases, with 11 bases left in between. This CDR3 is built from 13 residues. CDR3 loop: CASSLSLDGGYTF. DNA of the CDR3: TGTGCCAGCAGTTTAAGTCTAGATGGTGGCTACACCTTC.

The chain links TRBV30 to TRBJ1-2, with a possible D match to TRBD1 (6 bases). The CDR3 spans 13 residues. V was shortened by 2 bases and J by 11 bases, with 18 bases between the two germline ends. Looked up from germline, CDR1 is GTSNPN and CDR2 is SVGIG (reference sequence). CDR3 bases: TGTGCCTGGAGTCCCGGGACAAAGTTCACTTACACCTTC. This translates into CAWSPGTKFTYTF.

This clone was seen more than once but under ten times. The chain couples TRBV23-1 to TRBJ2-7, with 8 bases lining up with TRBD2. TRBV23-1 has ORF status, its function being uncertain. The ends lost 8 bases at V and 3 bases at J; junction bases unmatched: 6. The length of the CDR3 is 13 residues. The CDR3 sequence is CASHFGGDYEQYF. The CDR3 coding sequence is TGCGCCAGCCACTTCGGGGGGGACTACGAGCAGTACTTC.

This clone was observed a single time. The chain employs TRBV19 and TRBJ1-2, with 12 bases that match TRBD1. The J segment lost 7 bases and the V segment lost 6 bases, leaving 6 bases of the junction unmatched. The CDR3 loop spans 14 amino acids. Germline-derived CDR1 and CDR2 are LNHDA and SQIVND (reference sequence). The CDR3 spells CASRPGQGAFGYTF. DNA for the CDR3: TGTGCCAGTAGGCCGGGACAGGGGGCATTTGGCTACACCTTC.

The rearrangement joins TRBV7-2 to TRBJ1-3; no clear D gene. V lost 1 base and J lost 0, with 4 bases in between. CDR1 and CDR2 from the germline V gene are SGHTA and FQGNSA. The CDR3 runs 14 residues. The CDR3 reads CASSLVSSGNTIYF. DNA for the CDR3: TGTGCCAGCAGCTTAGTCAGCTCTGGAAACACCATATATTTT.

This chain links TRBV3-1 (or the pseudogene TRBV3-2) with TRBJ1-5, with a tentative D call TRBD1 (5 bases). CDR1 is LGHDT and CDR2 is YNNKEL in the germline V gene (reference sequence). V gave up 0 bases and J gave up 6 bases, with 12 bases separating them. The CDR3 is 15 residues long. The CDR3 DNA sequence: TGTGCCAGCAGCCAAGATCGGGGGGGGGTTCAGCCCCAGCATTTT. It yields the protein CASSQDRGGVQPQHF.

This clone was seen a handful of times. The chain's CDR3 is CASPQGPGNTIYF. The CDR3 DNA is TGTGCCAGCCCTCAGGGGCCCGGAAACACCATATATTTT. V is TRBV18 and J is TRBJ1-3; D possibly corresponds to TRBD1 (6 bases). V gave up 8 bases and J gave up 4 bases, with 12 bases separating them. The CDR3 has 13 residues. Germline loops: CDR1 KGHSH, CDR2 LQKENI.

V usage is TRBV19 and J usage is TRBJ1-4; 7 nucleotides line up with TRBD1. With 5 bases clipped from V and 4 bases from J, the junction kept 7 bases outside the gene matches. Per the germline V gene, CDR1 is LNHDA and CDR2 is SQIVND (reference sequence). This CDR3 has 15 amino acids. In nucleotides, the CDR3 is TGTGCCAGTAGTGTCACCGGGACAGTTAATGAAAAACTGTTTTTT. Translation: CASSVTGTVNEKLFF.

The chain combines TRBV19 with TRBJ1-2; D is ambiguous. This CDR3 has 14 residues. V lost 5 bases and J 5 bases, leaving 15 bases between the germline ends. Germline V lookup: CDR1 LNHDA, CDR2 SQIVND (reference sequence). The DNA for the CDR3 is TGTGCCAGTAGTTCACAGTTAATCCTGTATGGCTACACCTTC. This gives the protein CASSSQLILYGYTF.

The genes are TRBV10-3 and TRBJ1-2; 8 bases are a match to TRBD1. Per the germline V gene, CDR1 is ENHRY and CDR2 is SYGVKD. V gave up 7 bases and J gave up 3 bases; unmatched junction bases: 7. The CDR3 covers 14 residues. The CDR3 coding sequence is TGTGCCATCACTCCGACAGGGGACGACTATGGCTACACCTTC. Translation gives CAITPTGDDYGYTF.

The chain couples TRBV27 to TRBJ2-7; TRBD1 matches 8 bases. Germline V lookup: CDR1 MNHEY, CDR2 SMNVEV (reference sequence). The V gene end was trimmed by 5 bases and the J gene end by 7 bases; junction bases not matched to a gene: 22. The CDR3 sequence is 18 residues long. CDR3 in DNA: TGTGCCAGCAGTCCCCCAGGGGGCCCTCGACTCGGCAGGGGGGAGCAGTACTTC. Translated, it gives CASSPPGGPRLGRGEQYF.

This clone was found once. The gene calls are TRBV6-5 and TRBJ1-6, with D unresolved. This CDR3 comprises 13 residues. V was trimmed by 2 bases and J by 13 bases, leaving 12 bases between them. Looked up from germline, CDR1 is MNHEY and CDR2 is SVGAGI. This CDR3 reads CASSYMYDYPLHF. CDR3 sequence (DNA): TGTGCCAGCAGTTACATGTACGACTACCCCCTCCACTTT.

This chain connects TRBV7-2 to TRBJ1-1; D remains unclear. This CDR3 has 14 residues. Germline CDR1 is SGHTA and CDR2 is FQGNSA. With 6 bases removed from V and 4 bases from J, the gap between germline ends came to 15 bases. The CDR3 spells CASRGSPRGTEAFF. The CDR3, as DNA: TGTGCCAGCAGGGGATCCCCACGGGGCACTGAAGCTTTCTTT.

The V call is TRBV25-1, the J call TRBJ2-3, with D perhaps TRBD1 (5 bases). The CDR3 is made up of 18 amino acids. Trimming left V 1 base short and J 1 base short, with 18 bases between. Germline V gene lookup returns CDR1 MGHDK and CDR2 SYGVNS. This CDR3 is CASSESGWQAPRTDTQYF. The CDR3 DNA reads as TGTGCCAGCAGTGAATCAGGGTGGCAGGCCCCGCGCACAGATACGCAGTATTTT.

The J gene is TRBJ2-1, the V gene TRBV2; 11 nucleotides line up with TRBD2. The germline V gene has CDR1 SNHLY and CDR2 FYNNEI. The J segment lost 2 bases and the V segment lost 9 bases, leaving 18 bases of the junction unmatched. The CDR3 totals 19 residues. The CDR3 DNA reads as TGTGCCAGAACCCGACGAGGGACTAGCGGAACTTCGGCCTACAATGAGCAGTTCTTC. As protein: CARTRRGTSGTSAYNEQFF.

The chain couples TRBV5-1 to TRBJ1-2; 7 bases are shared with TRBD1. There are 15 residues in the CDR3. CDR1 is SGHRS and CDR2 is YFSETQ in the germline V gene. With V trimmed by 5 bases and J by 6 bases, 13 bases remained unmatched. CDR3 amino acids: CASSPPRTGPDGYTF. CDR3 DNA: TGCGCCAGCAGTCCTCCTCGGACAGGTCCTGATGGCTACACCTTC.

This clone was counted once. The rearrangement links TRBV6-6 to TRBJ1-5; unclear D gene. Germline CDR1 and CDR2: MNHNY and SVGAGI (reference sequence). V was trimmed by 7 bases and J by 5 bases, leaving 15 bases between them. This CDR3 spans 14 amino acids. The CDR3 bases are TGTGCCAGCACCGACTTAACACGGGATCAGCCCCAGCATTTT. Translation gives CASTDLTRDQPQHF.

This clone has only one observation. The CDR3 loop reads CASSQGTGSRTDTQYF. CDR3 sequence (DNA): TGTGCCAGCAGCCAAGGTACAGGGTCACGGACAGATACGCAGTATTTT. This chain uses TRBV3-1 (or the pseudogene TRBV3-2) with TRBJ2-3; possible D gene TRBD1, 6 bases. The CDR3 has 16 residues. Germline lookup yields CDR1 LGHDT and CDR2 YNNKEL (reference sequence). V lost 1 base to trimming and J lost 3 bases, with 14 bases between them.

This rearrangement joins TRBV12-3 or TRBV12-4 to TRBJ1-2; D is uncertain. The V and J ends lost 7 bases and 3 bases respectively, with 12 bases between them. CDR3 length: 13 residues. The CDR3 nucleotides are TGTGCCAGCACCCACGGGTCGGACTATGGCTACACCTTC. Protein product: CASTHGSDYGYTF.

The chain carries TRBV12-3 or TRBV12-4 and TRBJ2-7, with 8 bases matching TRBD1. The V and J ends lost 6 bases and 5 bases, in that order; junction bases with no gene match: 3. This CDR3 has 12 residues. The DNA of the CDR3 is TGTGCCAGCAGCCGACAGGGGAACGAGCAGTACTTC. Translation gives CASSRQGNEQYF.

V is TRBV2 and J is TRBJ1-1; 7 nucleotides align to TRBD1. The CDR3 length is 15 residues. V was pared by 1 base and J by 8 bases, with 10 bases of the junction left unmatched. Germline assignment: CDR1 SNHLY and CDR2 FYNNEI. The CDR3 nucleotides are TGTGCCAGCAGTGAAGTCCGACAGGGTCGGAGAGAAGCTTTCTTT. Amino acid sequence: CASSEVRQGRREAFF.

The genes are TRBV10-3 and TRBJ2-2, with a possible D match to TRBD2 (5 bases). The V end lost 6 bases, the J end lost 4 bases, and 15 bases lay between the germline ends. The CDR3 sequence is 15 residues long. The germline CDR1 and CDR2 sequences are ENHRY and SYGVKD. The CDR3 sequence is CAIRRGFSGTGELFF. The CDR3 region has the DNA TGTGCCATCAGACGGGGTTTCTCAGGCACCGGGGAGCTGTTTTTT.

The V gene is TRBV6-5, the J gene TRBJ2-7; TRBD1 aligns across 8 bases. From germline, CDR1 is MNHEY and CDR2 SVGAGI. V shed 7 bases and J 3 bases; nucleotides not matched to a gene: 8. This CDR3 is 14 amino acids long. CDR3 sequence reads: CASTLGQGGYEQYF. CDR3 in DNA: TGTGCCAGCACCCTTGGACAGGGAGGCTACGAGCAGTACTTC.

This clone was recorded once. The chain couples TRBV18 to TRBJ1-2; 10 positions agree with TRBD1. Trimming removed 1 base from V and 8 bases from J; junction bases left unmatched: 4. The CDR3 is 14 amino acids. The V gene's germline CDR1 is KGHSH and CDR2 LQKENI. CDR3 bases: TGTGCCAGCTCACCACTTGGGACAGGGGTAGGCTACACCTTC. Translating gives CASSPLGTGVGYTF.